Described below is a single T cell receptor beta chain sequence and its context. The data derive from a study of T cell repertoires in ileal Crohn's disease. Patients were adults with ileal or ileocolonic Crohn's disease needing resection. Using immunoSEQ multiplex PCR, the repertoire was profiled, and TCRdb retains in-frame clones only, with some absent. The sample carries approximately 12,000 clones, about four fifths recorded once. Sequenced sample: ileal tissue. The source is an adult with Crohn's disease.

The CDR3 loop is CASSLVARASNQPQHF. The CDR3 DNA is TGTGCCAGCAGCTTAGTCGCCAGGGCGAGCAATCAGCCCCAGCATTTT. The rearrangement links TRBV7-2 to TRBJ1-5; D perhaps matches TRBD1 (5 bases). CDR3 length: 16 amino acids. Germline V gene sequence: CDR1 SGHTA, CDR2 FQGNSA. Trimming took 1 base from V and 1 from J, leaving 11 bases between them.